The 2 T cell receptor beta chains reported below all come from one sample, sequenced in a study of T cell changes during pregnancy in multiple sclerosis. TCRdb's table, derived via immunoSEQ multiplex PCR, lists solely in-frame clones and lacks some. The table shows about 68,000 clones, with about 90% occurring only once. This material consisted of peripheral blood, taken in the second trimester of pregnancy. These TCRs come from a female donor in good health, enrolled as a control in a pregnancy study.

V and J are TRBV4-1 and TRBJ2-2; TRBD2 agrees at 9 bases. Germline CDR1 and CDR2: MGHRA and YSYEKL. The V segment lost 1 base and the J segment 2 bases; nucleotides outside the gene matches: 5. This CDR3 spans 17 amino acids. The CDR3 nucleotides read TGCGCCAGCAGCCAAGCAGGGCTAGCGGGAAACACCGGGGAGCTGTTTTTT. As protein: CASSQAGLAGNTGELFF.

This chain uses TRBV7-9 with TRBJ1-3; D is possibly TRBD1 (5 bases). The germline CDR1 and CDR2 sequences are SEHNR and FQNEAQ (reference sequence). V was shortened by 7 bases and J by 0 bases, with 10 bases between the two germline ends. The CDR3 length is 14 residues. The CDR3 DNA reads as TGTGCCAGCACGACAGTTAGCTCTGGAAACACCATATATTTT. It encodes CASTTVSSGNTIYF.